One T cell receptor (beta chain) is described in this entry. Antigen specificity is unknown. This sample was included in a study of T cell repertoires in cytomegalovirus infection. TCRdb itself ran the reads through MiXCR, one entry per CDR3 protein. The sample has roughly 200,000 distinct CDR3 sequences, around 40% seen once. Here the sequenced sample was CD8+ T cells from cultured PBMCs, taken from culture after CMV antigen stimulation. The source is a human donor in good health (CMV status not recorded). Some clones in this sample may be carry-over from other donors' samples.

The CDR3 loop reads CSASLRLAASYEQYF. Here the CDR3 DNA reads TGCAGTGCCTCTCTGCGCCTAGCGGCCTCCTACGAGCAGTACTTC. This chain links TRBV20-1 with TRBJ2-7, with TRBD2 matching over 7 bases. J was trimmed by 0 bases and V by 6 bases; bases with no gene match: 11. This CDR3 is built from 15 residues. The germline V gene has CDR1 DFQATT and CDR2 SNEGSKA (reference sequence).